The sequence of this T cell receptor beta chain was determined in a study of cytomegalovirus exposure and HLA in healthy donors. The CDR3 totals 14 residues. Germline V CDR1 and CDR2: LNHDA, SQIVND (reference sequence). Trimming shortened V by 4 bases and J by 2 bases, and 11 bases separated the two germline ends. As for this clone: Its antigen remains unidentified.

The PCR employed 60 Vbeta primers together with 13 Jbeta primers. Clones were read by immunoSEQ multiplex PCR, and TCRdb kept only the in-frame ones, dropping some. The sample has roughly 190,000 clones; approximately 80% are singletons. General study findings and limits: V- and J-gene trimming of TCR beta was linked (in a later analysis) to a missense DCLRE1C variant. Among TCR beta chains, those listed as cytomegalovirus-associated numbered under 200.

Sequencing was done on a sample of PBMCs. V usage is TRBV19 and J usage is TRBJ2-5, with D tentatively TRBD1 (6 bases). The sequence came from a woman younger than 45 in good health and CMV-seropositive. CDR3 coding DNA: TGTGCCAGTAGTAAGGGGGATAAGCAAGAGACCCAGTACTTC. Residues: CASSKGDKQETQYF.